The 5 T cell receptor beta chains below come from one sample, sequenced in a study of T cell clonality in common variable immunodeficiency. Points from the study as a whole: Common variable immunodeficiency TCR beta sequences reportedly had fewer deletions and N-nucleotide insertions.

The antigens these receptors bind are not known. Produced via immunoSEQ multiplex PCR; TCRdb's table is partial and in-frame only. The table lists approximately 30,000 clones, with no singletons. Sequencing was carried out using peripheral blood mononuclear cells. These receptors came from a human donor with common variable immunodeficiency.

The sample holds a few counts of this clone. The CDR3 goes on 3 residues after the read ends, and that part is filled in from the germline J gene. Other DNA sequences of this sample code for an identical CDR3. The chain couples TRBV7-6 to TRBJ1-4; weak D call: TRBD1 (5 bases). The CDR3 runs to 15 residues. V was pared by 5 bases and J by 3 bases, with 13 bases between. The germline V gene encodes CDR1 SGHVS and CDR2 FNYEAQ. CDR3 sequence reads: CASSPLGGPNEKLFF. The covered CDR3 bases are TGTGCCAGCAGCCCGCTGGGGGGTCCTAATGAAAAA.

Points on this clone: The CDR3 is cut off 3 residues early in the read; its end comes from the germline J gene. The V gene is TRBV6-1, the J gene TRBJ1-1, with D tentatively TRBD1 (5 bases). V lost 4 bases, J lost 4 bases, and 13 bases lay in between. CDR1 and CDR2 (germline): MNHNS, SASEGT. The CDR3 contains 14 residues. The sequenced part of the CDR3 DNA is TGTGCCAGCAGTGTACCAGGGATCGCCACTGAA. Its translation is CASSVPGIATE. The whole CDR3 sequence is CASSVPGIATEAFF.

Only a few counts were recorded for this clone. The read finishes 3 residues shy of the CDR3 end, and the germline J gene is used to complete it. The V call is TRBV7-9, the J call TRBJ1-1; 10 bases fit TRBD1. Germline CDR1 reads SEHNR; CDR2 reads FQNEAQ (reference sequence). The CDR3 loop spans 15 amino acids. CDR3 DNA (partial): TGTGCCAGCAGCTTAGGGACAGGGGGAGGATTTAAT. Translated, it gives CASSLGTGGGFN. The whole CDR3 is CASSLGTGGGFNAFF.

This clone was seen repeatedly, ten times or more. Read sequence stops 3 residues before the CDR3 end, and the germline J gene provides the missing end. The sample holds other DNA sequences that translate to the same CDR3. This sequence joins TRBV7-6 and TRBJ2-6; D may be TRBD1 or TRBD2 (6 bases each). Trimming stripped 1 base from V and 0 bases from J, with 13 bases between. CDR1 and CDR2 (germline): SGHVS, FNYEAQ. CDR3 size: 18 residues. CDR3 sequence reads: CASSLETGGGSGANVLTF. The part of the CDR3 DNA that was read is TGTGCCAGCAGCTTAGAGACCGGAGGGGGCTCTGGGGCCAACGTC.

This clone was seen at least ten times. With the read ending 3 residues before the CDR3 end, the germline J gene is used to fill in that end. This chain connects TRBV19 to TRBJ2-3, with D possibly TRBD2 on 6 matching bases. The CDR3 runs 14 residues. V was trimmed by 5 bases and J by 2 bases, leaving 11 bases between them. From germline, CDR1 is LNHDA and CDR2 SQIVND (reference sequence). CDR3 bases read: TGTGCCAGTAGTTGGGCGGGGAACACAGATACG. Protein: CASSWAGNTDT. The whole CDR3 sequence is CASSWAGNTDTQYF.